The rows below give T cell receptor beta chains drawn from one sample of a study of cytomegalovirus exposure and HLA in healthy donors. Generated by immunoSEQ multiplex PCR, the TCRdb table keeps only in-frame clones and is missing some. The sample gives about 120,000 clones, about 70% of which show up once; over 3.5% is in the top ten. The sample taken for sequencing was PBMCs. These receptors were obtained from a woman aged 40 to 50 in good health and CMV-seronegative. Both conserved end residues are part of each CDR3. Each record gives: clone size, V gene, J gene, D gene, CDR3 protein, CDR3 DNA. The D gene is left open where the match is weak. Clone sizes are given selectively: once, few, many, or a class where the clone is expanded.

size: few; V: TRBV5-1; J: TRBJ2-7; D: -; CDR3: CASSLGQGGYEQYF; DNA: TGCGCCAGCAGCTTGGGGCAGGGGGGATACGAGCAGTACTTC
size: -; V: TRBV7-9; J: TRBJ2-5; D: -; CDR3: CASSYGLHGEAQYF; DNA: TGTGCCAGCAGCTACGGACTTCACGGGGAGGCCCAGTACTTC
size: -; V: TRBV7-6; J: TRBJ2-7; D: TRBD1; CDR3: CASSSQQGKGPYEQYF; DNA: TGTGCCAGCAGCTCCCAACAGGGGAAGGGCCCCTACGAGCAGTACTTC
size: once; V: TRBV7-9; J: TRBJ2-1; D: TRBD2; CDR3: CASSSELAGAVNEQFF; DNA: TGTGCCAGCAGCTCAGAACTAGCGGGAGCGGTCAATGAGCAGTTCTTC
size: few; V: TRBV19; J: TRBJ1-5; D: -; CDR3: CASSRQAWQTSNQPQHF; DNA: TGTGCCAGTAGTCGGCAGGCGTGGCAGACTAGCAATCAGCCCCAGCATTTT
size: -; V: TRBV5-1; J: TRBJ2-3; D: -; CDR3: CASSLRTATDTQYF; DNA: TGCGCCAGCAGCCTCCGGACAGCTACAGATACGCAGTATTTT
size: -; V: TRBV2; J: TRBJ2-3; D: -; CDR3: CASSAMFRTGGADTQYF; DNA: TGTGCCAGCAGTGCTATGTTTCGGACAGGAGGGGCAGATACGCAGTATTTT
size: few; V: TRBV2; J: TRBJ2-2; D: -; CDR3: CASSGTGSDGELFF; DNA: TGTGCCAGCAGTGGTACAGGGTCCGACGGGGAGCTGTTTTTT
size: -; V: TRBV4-2; J: TRBJ1-5; D: -; CDR3: CASSQDGAGSRPQHF; DNA: TGTGCCAGCAGCCAAGATGGGGCGGGAAGTCGGCCCCAGCATTTT
size: -; V: TRBV4-3; J: TRBJ2-6; D: -; CDR3: CASSQAVGSGANVLTF; DNA: TGCGCCAGCAGCCAAGCGGTCGGCTCTGGGGCCAACGTCCTGACTTTC
size: -; V: TRBV28; J: TRBJ2-6; D: TRBD1; CDR3: CASTPGQGTFLTF; DNA: TGTGCCAGCACGCCGGGACAGGGGACCTTCCTGACTTTC
size: -; V: TRBV5-1; J: TRBJ2-2; D: -; CDR3: CASSLVTTNTGELFF; DNA: TGCGCCAGCAGCTTGGTGACTACTAACACCGGGGAGCTGTTTTTT
size: -; V: TRBV5-1; J: TRBJ2-1; D: -; CDR3: CASSWAEYNEQFF; DNA: TGCGCCAGCAGCTGGGCCGAATACAATGAGCAGTTCTTC
size: few; V: TRBV7-9; J: TRBJ2-5; D: TRBD2; CDR3: CASSSPGGTQYF; DNA: TGTGCCAGCAGCTCCCCGGGGGGGACCCAGTACTTC
size: -; V: TRBV2; J: TRBJ2-1; D: TRBD2; CDR3: CASMRAGREGRGEQFF; DNA: TGTGCCAGCATGAGGGCGGGGCGGGAGGGCCGGGGTGAGCAGTTCTTC
size: -; V: TRBV2; J: TRBJ2-7; D: TRBD1; CDR3: CASRPRDSIYEQYF; DNA: TGTGCCAGCAGACCCCGGGACAGTATTTACGAGCAGTACTTC
size: few; V: TRBV30; J: TRBJ1-1; D: -; CDR3: CAWRGGRKNTEAFF; DNA: TGTGCCTGGAGGGGGGGACGGAAGAACACTGAAGCTTTCTTT